The sequence of this T cell receptor (beta chain) was determined in a study of early T cells in non-severe SARS-CoV-2 infection. Overall study context: Unpaired chains resulted from sequencing bulk RNA of unsorted whole blood.

Unique molecular identifiers were affixed to single, distinct cDNA molecules. TCRdb redid the calling of the 5' RACE reads with MiXCR, one entry per CDR3 protein. The data show 30,000 to 45,000 distinct CDR3 sequences, roughly 5% seen once. CDR3 size: 14 residues. Trimming pared 0 bases from V and 7 bases from J, leaving 11 bases between. Per germline, CDR1 SGHRS and CDR2 YFSETQ. Sequences were obtained from whole blood. This TCR came from an adult who was a healthcare worker with PCR-confirmed SARS-CoV-2 infection or an uninfected control (not recorded which). V usage is TRBV5-1 and J usage is TRBJ2-1; a weak D match, TRBD2 (7 bases). The CDR3 bases are TGCGCCAGCAGCTTGGCCGGGGGGCTGAATGAGCAGTTCTTC. This translates into CASSLAGGLNEQFF.